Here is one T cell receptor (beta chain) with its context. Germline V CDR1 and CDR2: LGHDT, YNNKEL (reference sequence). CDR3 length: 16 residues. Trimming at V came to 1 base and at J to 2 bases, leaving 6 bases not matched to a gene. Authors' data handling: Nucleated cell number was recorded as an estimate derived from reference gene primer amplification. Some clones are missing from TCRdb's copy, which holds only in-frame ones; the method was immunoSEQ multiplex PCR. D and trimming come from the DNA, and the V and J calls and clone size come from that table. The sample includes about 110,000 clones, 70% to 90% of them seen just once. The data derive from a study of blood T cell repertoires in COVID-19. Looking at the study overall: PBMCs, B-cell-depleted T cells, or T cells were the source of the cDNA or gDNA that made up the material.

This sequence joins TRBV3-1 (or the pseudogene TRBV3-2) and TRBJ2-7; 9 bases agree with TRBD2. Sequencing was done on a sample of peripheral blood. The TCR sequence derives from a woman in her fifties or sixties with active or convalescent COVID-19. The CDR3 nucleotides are TGTGCCAGCAGCCAAGGACAAAGCGGGGGGCCCTACGAGCAGTACTTC. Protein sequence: CASSQGQSGGPYEQYF.